The 2 T cell receptor beta chains below come from one sample, sequenced in a study of blood T cells in healthy people across ages. With a J-beta primer mix and a sample-barcoded 5' primer, a second PCR ran about 6 to 11 cycles. TCRdb ran MiXCR on the 5' RACE reads and lists one entry per CDR3 protein. The sample includes 1.5 million to 1.8 million distinct CDR3 sequences, under 55% of them seen just once. The specimen was blood. The receptors shown here come from a woman under 30 in good health.

The chain joins TRBV5-6 to TRBJ2-1; TRBD2 agrees at 13 bases. Germline-derived CDR1 and CDR2 are SGHDT and YYEEEE. The CDR3 runs 18 residues. Trimming removed 5 bases from V and 6 bases from J; junction bases left unmatched: 14. CDR3 amino acids: CASSDVAGLAGWVNEQFF. CDR3 in DNA: TGTGCCAGCAGTGATGTTGCGGGACTAGCGGGATGGGTCAATGAGCAGTTCTTC.

This clonotype was recorded a few times. The gene calls are TRBV20-1 and TRBJ1-4; 8 bases match TRBD1. Losses at the gene ends were 5 bases for V and 2 bases for J; bases not matched to a gene: 7. Germline loops: CDR1 DFQATT, CDR2 SNEGSKA (reference sequence). This CDR3 contains 15 residues. The CDR3 sequence: CSARPRTGTNEKLFF. For the CDR3, the DNA is TGCAGTGCTCGCCCCCGGACAGGGACTAATGAAAAACTGTTTTTT.